This T cell receptor (beta chain) originates from a study of T cell responses to AZD1222 COVID-19 vaccine. Study-wide results and limits: Seropositive AZD1222 recipients at baseline numbered only 5 or 6. Every sample of the repertoires postdated the peak T cell response.

TCRdb keeps only in-frame clones here, not all; method: immunoSEQ multiplex PCR. Here the sample spans around 200,000 clones, just over 85% being singletons. The CDR3 has 13 amino acids. The ends were cut back, 4 bases at V and 4 bases at J, with 12 bases in the middle. CDR1 SQVTM and CDR2 ANQGSEA come from the germline V gene. Of note for this clone: Its target is unknown.

The sequence came from an adult in good health. The material sequenced was peripheral blood, taken on day 0 of AZD1222 vaccination. The chain is built from TRBV29-1 and TRBJ2-3, with TRBD2 as a possible D gene (5 bases). The CDR3, as DNA: TGCAGCGTTGGCCCGGGGTCGGCAGATACGCAGTATTTT. Amino acid sequence: CSVGPGSADTQYF.